The source of this T cell receptor (beta chain) is a study of blood T cell repertoires in COVID-19. Study as a whole: Some COVID-19 samples were acute and others convalescent; all came from the United States, Italy and Spain. T cells, B-cell-depleted T cells, or PBMCs provided the cDNA or gDNA that served as material.

V was clipped by 0 bases and J by 5 bases, with 7 bases between them. The CDR3 runs 13 residues. The germline CDR1 and CDR2 sequences are MRHNA and SNTAGT. The authors' processing: Reference gene primer amplification gave estimated nucleated cell counts. Assay: immunoSEQ multiplex PCR; the TCRdb copy retains only in-frame clones and omits some. That table supplies the V and J calls and clone size; D and trimming were determined from the DNA. Among approximately 200,000 clones listed, around nine tenths were seen once. The V and J genes are TRBV6-4 and TRBJ1-2; unclear D gene. This TCR derives from a man aged 60 to 69 who had recovered from COVID-19. Material for sequencing was peripheral blood. This chain's CDR3 is CASSDSSRYGYTF. CDR3 nucleotide sequence: TGTGCCAGCAGTGACTCATCCAGATATGGCTACACCTTC.